The 23 T cell receptor beta chains below were found in one sample sequenced in a study of shared clonotypes between healthy human individuals (dated by TCRdb to the early 2020s). Library creation used the immunoSEQ multiplex PCR assay. TCRdb holds this immuneACCESS table with in-frame rearrangements only. Some clones are missing; in checked studies, unresolved V genes explain under half, and the rest has no known cause. The table for this sample lists about 1,500,000 clones; over 95% of them were counted only once. Approximately 1.1% of the sample lies in the top ten. Material: naive CD4+ T cells sorted from blood. Taken with the paper, the label for cell subset or site translates to: CD45RA+ positively selected. These receptor sequences come from a man between 25 and 39 years old in good health.

About this clone: Other DNA sequences from this sample encode an identical CDR3 as well. The chain carries TRBV28 and TRBJ2-7; no definite D call. CDR1 and CDR2 (germline): MDHEN, SYDVKM. Between the trimmed V and J ends, which lost 6 bases and 4 bases, there was a span of 10 bases. The CDR3 has 12 amino acids. CDR3 in amino acids: CASRADSYEQYF. The CDR3 nucleotides read TGTGCCAGCAGGGCTGATAGTTACGAGCAGTACTTC.

This rearrangement joins TRBV20-1 to TRBJ2-3; unclear D gene. CDR1 is DFQATT and CDR2 is SNEGSKA in the germline V gene (reference sequence). The CDR3 contains 11 residues. This CDR3 is CSVARTDTQYF. CDR3 coding DNA: TGCAGCGTTGCCCGCACAGATACGCAGTATTTT.

The chain recombines TRBV10-3 with TRBJ2-7; 7 bases match TRBD1. Germline V gene lookup returns CDR1 ENHRY and CDR2 SYGVKD. V trimming: 6 bases; J trimming: 3 bases; junction bases outside the gene matches: 2. This CDR3 spans 12 amino acids. The CDR3 region has the DNA TGTGCCATCAGAGACAGGGACTACGAGCAGTACTTC. As protein: CAIRDRDYEQYF.

The chain couples TRBV11-2 to TRBJ2-1, with D tentatively TRBD1 (5 bases). Germline CDR1 reads SGHAT; CDR2 reads FQNNGV. The CDR3 sequence is 14 residues long. V was pared by 5 bases and J by 6 bases, with 14 bases between. CDR3 region: CASSVRQFLNEQFF. The CDR3 coding sequence is TGTGCCAGCAGCGTAAGACAGTTCCTCAATGAGCAGTTCTTC.

This chain links TRBV21-1 with TRBJ2-2; the table gives TRBD1 as D, unverified against the DNA. TRBV21-1 is flagged as a pseudogene. CDR3 length: 16 residues. This CDR3 reads CASSKGYGRVSGELFF. DNA for the CDR3: TGTGCCAGCAGCAAGGGATATGGCAGGGTGTCCGGGGAGCTGTTTTTT.

The rearrangement links TRBV29-1 to TRBJ1-1; no clear D gene. Per the germline V gene, CDR1 is SQVTM and CDR2 is ANQGSEA. V was clipped by 5 bases and J by 0 bases, with 4 bases between them. The CDR3 runs 11 residues. The CDR3 DNA is TGCAGCGTTCTGATGAACACTGAAGCTTTCTTT. Translating gives CSVLMNTEAFF.

The chain recombines TRBV9 with TRBJ2-1; 7 nucleotides align to TRBD1. The CDR3 spans 13 residues. Trimming removed 3 bases from V and 9 bases from J; junction bases left unmatched: 6. Per germline, CDR1 SGDLS and CDR2 YYNGEE. In nucleotides, the CDR3 is TGTGCCAGCAGCGGCGACAGGGCTCCTGAGCAGTTCTTC. It encodes CASSGDRAPEQFF.

V is TRBV7-3 and J is TRBJ2-1, with 9 bases that match TRBD1. This CDR3 region has 14 residues. Germline V CDR1 and CDR2: SGHTA, FQGTGA. V shed 5 bases, J shed 6 bases, and the junction held 5 bases outside the gene matches. The CDR3 loop reads CASSARDRVNEQFF. CDR3 bases: TGTGCCAGCAGCGCCCGGGACAGGGTCAATGAGCAGTTCTTC.

This clone was detected only once. This chain links TRBV28 with TRBJ2-7; TRBD1 aligns across 10 bases. V shed 6 bases and J 7 bases; nucleotides not matched to a gene: 6. The CDR3 length is 13 residues. From germline, CDR1 is MDHEN and CDR2 SYDVKM. The CDR3 loop reads CASSPGQGREQYF. The DNA for the CDR3 is TGTGCCAGCAGCCCGGGACAGGGGAGGGAGCAGTACTTC.

The CDR3 spells CASSIRPQWTGANVLTF. Written as DNA, the CDR3 is TGTGCCAGTAGTATAAGGCCCCAGTGGACTGGGGCCAACGTCCTGACTTTC. The chain is built from TRBV19 and TRBJ2-6, with D unclear. The CDR3 is made up of 17 amino acids. V lost 2 bases and J 2 bases, leaving 13 bases between the germline ends. Germline V gives CDR1 LNHDA, CDR2 SQIVND (reference sequence).

The chain uses TRBV15 and TRBJ2-5, with 7 bases that match TRBD1. V trimming: 3 bases; J trimming: 4 bases; junction bases outside the gene matches: 5. The CDR3 runs to 14 residues. Germline values: CDR1 LNHNV, CDR2 YYDKDF (reference sequence). Here the CDR3 reads CATSRGQFPETQYF. The CDR3 DNA is TGTGCCACCAGCAGGGGACAGTTTCCAGAGACCCAGTACTTC.

This clone was counted once. The sample carries other DNA sequences with the same CDR3. The rearrangement joins TRBV2 to TRBJ2-1; TRBD2 agrees at 7 bases. The germline V gene encodes CDR1 SNHLY and CDR2 FYNNEI. V lost 3 bases to trimming and J lost 7 bases; unmatched junction nucleotides: 0. The CDR3 is made up of 12 amino acids. The CDR3, as DNA: TGTGCCAGCAGTGAGGGGGGGAATGAGCAGTTCTTC. Residues: CASSEGGNEQFF.

This chain uses TRBV28 with TRBJ2-7; D possibly matches TRBD1 or TRBD2 (5 bases each). Trimming cost V 4 bases and J 0 bases, with 16 bases left between them. Per germline, CDR1 MDHEN and CDR2 SYDVKM. CDR3 length equals 16 residues. CDR3 DNA: TGTGCCAGCAGTTCGGCAGGGAGTTATCCCTCCTACGAGCAGTACTTC. Protein sequence: CASSSAGSYPSYEQYF.

The chain couples TRBV7-3 to TRBJ2-1, with D perhaps TRBD2 (5 bases). V shed 5 bases and J shed 5 bases, with 10 bases lying between them. The V gene's germline CDR1 is SGHTA and CDR2 FQGTGA. The CDR3 sequence is 13 residues long. The CDR3 DNA follows: TGTGCCAGCAGCCTGGACTGGAACAATGAGCAGTTCTTC. It specifies CASSLDWNNEQFF.

The chain has TRBV19 and TRBJ2-1, with 10 bases matching TRBD2. In germline, CDR1 is LNHDA, CDR2 SQIVND (reference sequence). Unmatched junction bases numbered 7, after V lost 3 bases and J lost 5 bases. The CDR3 length is 16 residues. In DNA, the CDR3 is TGTGCCAGTAGTATGGTGGCTAGCGGGAGCGACAATGAGCAGTTCTTC. Amino acid sequence: CASSMVASGSDNEQFF.

This chain uses TRBV9 with TRBJ2-7; 12 positions agree with TRBD2. The CDR3 covers 14 residues. Trimming cost V 8 bases and J 3 bases; bases outside gene matches: 6. Germline CDR1 and CDR2: SGDLS and YYNGEE. The CDR3 region has the DNA TGTGCCAGGGGGGGACTAGCGGGTAACTACGAGCAGTACTTC. This encodes CARGGLAGNYEQYF.

This clone was seen once. The chain uses TRBV9 and TRBJ2-2; either TRBD1 or TRBD2 may supply D (5 bases each). Trimming shortened V by 6 bases and J by 1 base, and 22 bases separated the two germline ends. Germline values: CDR1 SGDLS, CDR2 YYNGEE. The CDR3 is 18 residues long. As DNA, the CDR3 is TGTGCCAGCACCCCCGGGACGATCCATTCGGGGAACACCGGGGAGCTGTTTTTT. It translates to CASTPGTIHSGNTGELFF.

J is TRBJ2-5 and V is TRBV18, with 8 bases lining up with TRBD2. CDR1 KGHSH and CDR2 LQKENI come from the germline V gene. The CDR3 loop spans 16 amino acids. V trimming: 1 base; J trimming: 3 bases; junction bases outside the gene matches: 7. CDR3 in amino acids: CASSPRLAGEEETQYF. CDR3 in DNA: TGTGCCAGCTCACCACGGCTAGCGGGTGAGGAAGAGACCCAGTACTTC. Looking up the rest from reference TRBV18 and TRBJ2-5 gives the full variable domain: NAGVMQNPRHLVRRRGQEARLRCSPMKGHSHVYWYRQLPEEGLKFMVYLQKENIIDESGMPKERFSAEFPKEGPSILRIQQVVRGDSAAYFCASSPRLAGEEETQYFGPGTRLLVL.

The V and J genes are TRBV4-1 and TRBJ1-5, with 10 bases matching TRBD1. CDR3 length: 18 residues. Germline V gives CDR1 MGHRA, CDR2 YSYEKL. V was clipped by 1 base and J by 4 bases; unmatched bases: 10. The CDR3 region is CASSQAHSGGQGNQPQHF. DNA for the CDR3: TGCGCCAGCAGCCAAGCTCACAGCGGGGGACAGGGGAATCAGCCCCAGCATTTT.

The chain employs TRBV5-1 and TRBJ2-1; 10 positions match TRBD2. After removal of 3 bases from V and 4 bases from J, the junction contained 4 bases not matched to a gene. The CDR3 contains 15 residues. CDR1 is SGHRS, CDR2 YFSETQ, per germline. The CDR3 DNA reads TGCGCCAGCAGCTCGACTAGCGGGCCGTACAATGAGCAGTTCTTC. Translating it yields CASSSTSGPYNEQFF.

V gene TRBV6-1 combines with J gene TRBJ2-1; 9 nucleotides align to TRBD1. With 2 bases clipped from V and 10 bases from J, the junction kept 9 bases outside the gene matches. Germline CDR1 is MNHNS and CDR2 is SASEGT. The CDR3 runs 15 residues. CDR3 sequence reads: CASSERQGGFGEQFF. As DNA, the CDR3 is TGTGCCAGCAGTGAACGACAGGGGGGTTTCGGGGAGCAGTTCTTC.

This chain links TRBV6-5 with TRBJ2-7; D may match TRBD1 or TRBD2 (6 bases each). Germline CDR1 MNHEY, CDR2 SVGAGI. V was cut by 6 bases and J by 6 bases, with 21 bases left in between. The CDR3 contains 15 residues. This chain's CDR3 is CASRGKSSWGAEQYF. The CDR3 bases are TGTGCCAGCAGGGGTAAGAGCTCCTGGGGGGCCGAGCAGTACTTC.

The chain links TRBV6-5 to TRBJ2-1; 8 nucleotides line up with TRBD2. CDR1 and CDR2 from the germline V gene are MNHEY and SVGAGI. The CDR3 contains 13 residues. After removal of 5 bases from V and 6 bases from J, the junction contained 3 bases not matched to a gene. CDR3 amino acids: CASSGTRLNEQFF. In DNA form, the CDR3 reads TGTGCCAGCAGTGGGACTAGACTCAATGAGCAGTTCTTC.